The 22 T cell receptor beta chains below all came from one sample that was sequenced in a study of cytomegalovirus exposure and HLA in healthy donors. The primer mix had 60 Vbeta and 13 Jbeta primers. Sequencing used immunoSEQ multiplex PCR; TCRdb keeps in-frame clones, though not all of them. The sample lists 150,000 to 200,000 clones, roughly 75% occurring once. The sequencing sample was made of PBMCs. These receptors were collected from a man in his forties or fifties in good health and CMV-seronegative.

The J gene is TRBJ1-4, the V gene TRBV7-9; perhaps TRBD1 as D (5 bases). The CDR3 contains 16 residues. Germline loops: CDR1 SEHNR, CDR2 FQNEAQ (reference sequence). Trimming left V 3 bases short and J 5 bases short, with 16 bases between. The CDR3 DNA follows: TGTGCCAGCAGCTTTCGTGAGACAGCCTTAAATGAAAAACTGTTTTTT. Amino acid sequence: CASSFRETALNEKLFF.

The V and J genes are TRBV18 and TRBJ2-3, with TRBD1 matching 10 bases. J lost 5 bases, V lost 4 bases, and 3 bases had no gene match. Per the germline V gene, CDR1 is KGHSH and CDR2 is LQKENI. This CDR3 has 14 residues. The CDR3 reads CASSRQGAQDTQYF. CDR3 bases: TGTGCCAGCTCACGACAGGGGGCTCAAGATACGCAGTATTTT. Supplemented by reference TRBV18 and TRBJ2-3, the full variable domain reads NAGVMQNPRHLVRRRGQEARLRCSPMKGHSHVYWYRQLPEEGLKFMVYLQKENIIDESGMPKERFSAEFPKEGPSILRIQQVVRGDSAAYFCASSRQGAQDTQYFGPGTRLTVL.

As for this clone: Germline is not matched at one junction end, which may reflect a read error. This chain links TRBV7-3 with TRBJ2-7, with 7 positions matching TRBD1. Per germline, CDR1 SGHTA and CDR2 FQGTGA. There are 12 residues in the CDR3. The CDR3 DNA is TGTGCCAGCAGCCTCCTCTGGGACAGCCGAAACTTC. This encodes CASSLLWDSRNF.

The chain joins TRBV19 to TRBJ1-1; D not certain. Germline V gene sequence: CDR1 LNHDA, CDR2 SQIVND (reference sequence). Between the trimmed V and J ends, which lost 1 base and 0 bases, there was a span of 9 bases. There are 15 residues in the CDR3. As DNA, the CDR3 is TGTGCCAGTAGTATAGTGATGGAGGTGAACACTGAAGCTTTCTTT. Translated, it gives CASSIVMEVNTEAFF.

The CDR3 is CASSLQGALSTDTQYF. The CDR3 nucleotides are TGTGCCAGCAGTCTTCAGGGGGCTTTGAGCACAGATACGCAGTATTTT. The chain joins TRBV6-6 to TRBJ2-3, with 8 bases that match TRBD1. The CDR3 runs 16 residues. Germline V gene lookup returns CDR1 MNHNY and CDR2 SVGAGI (reference sequence). With 5 bases clipped from V and 0 bases from J, the junction kept 7 bases outside the gene matches.

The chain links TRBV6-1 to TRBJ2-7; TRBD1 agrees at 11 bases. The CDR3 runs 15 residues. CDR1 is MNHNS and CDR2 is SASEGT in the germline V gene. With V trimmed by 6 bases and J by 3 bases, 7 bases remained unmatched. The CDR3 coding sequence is TGTGCCAGCAGAACCTGGACAGGGGGCGTCTACGAGCAGTACTTC. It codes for CASRTWTGGVYEQYF.

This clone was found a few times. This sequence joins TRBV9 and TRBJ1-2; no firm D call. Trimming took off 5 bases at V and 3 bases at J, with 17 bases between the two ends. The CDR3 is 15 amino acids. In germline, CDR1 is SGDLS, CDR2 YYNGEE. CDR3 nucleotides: TGTGCCAGCAGTGCACCGGGGAGGGAGGACTATGGCTACACCTTC. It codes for CASSAPGREDYGYTF.

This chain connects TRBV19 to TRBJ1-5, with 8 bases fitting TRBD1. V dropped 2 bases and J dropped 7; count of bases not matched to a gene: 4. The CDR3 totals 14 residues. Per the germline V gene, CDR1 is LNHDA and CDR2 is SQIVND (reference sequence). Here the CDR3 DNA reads TGTGCCAGTAGTATACGGACAGGGAGCCAGCCCCAGCATTTT. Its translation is CASSIRTGSQPQHF. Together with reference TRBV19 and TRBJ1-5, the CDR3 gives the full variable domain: DGGITQSPKYLFRKEGQNVTLSCEQNLNHDAMYWYRQDPGQGLRLIYYSQIVNDFQKGDIAEGYSVSREKKESFPLTVTSAQKNPTAFYLCASSIRTGSQPQHFGDGTRLSIL.

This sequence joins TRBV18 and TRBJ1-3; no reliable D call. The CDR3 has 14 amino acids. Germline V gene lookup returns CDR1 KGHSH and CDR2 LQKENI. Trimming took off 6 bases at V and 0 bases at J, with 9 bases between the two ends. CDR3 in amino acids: CASSSRDSGNTIYF. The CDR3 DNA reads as TGTGCCAGCTCCAGCCGGGACTCTGGAAACACCATATATTTT.

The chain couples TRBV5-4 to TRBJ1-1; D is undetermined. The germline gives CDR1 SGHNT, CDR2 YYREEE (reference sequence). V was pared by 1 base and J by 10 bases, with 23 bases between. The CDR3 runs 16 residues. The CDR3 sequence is CASSLQMAGGGAGAFF. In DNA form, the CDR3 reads TGTGCCAGCAGCTTGCAAATGGCGGGCGGAGGAGCGGGAGCTTTCTTT.

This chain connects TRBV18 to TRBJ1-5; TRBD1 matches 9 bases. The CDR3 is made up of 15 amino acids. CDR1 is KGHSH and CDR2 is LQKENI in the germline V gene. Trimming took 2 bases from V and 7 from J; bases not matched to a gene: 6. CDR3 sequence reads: CASSPEDRGGQPQHF. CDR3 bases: TGTGCCAGCTCACCAGAGGACAGGGGCGGCCAGCCCCAGCATTTT.

DNA of the CDR3: TGTGCCAGCAGCCCTAAACACAGGGGGCAGGGCGAGCAGTACTTC. Translation gives CASSPKHRGQGEQYF. The V gene is TRBV14, the J gene TRBJ2-7; TRBD1 matches at 9 bases. The CDR3 totals 15 residues. Germline V gene sequence: CDR1 SGHDN, CDR2 FVKESK. The V gene end was trimmed by 4 bases and the J gene end by 6 bases; junction bases not matched to a gene: 10. The whole variable domain, remainder taken from reference TRBV14 and TRBJ2-7, is EAGVTQFPSHSVIEKGQTVTLRCDPISGHDNLYWYRRVMGKEIKFLLHFVKESKQDESGMPNNRFLAERTGGTYSTLKVQPAELEDSGVYFCASSPKHRGQGEQYFGPGTRLTVT.

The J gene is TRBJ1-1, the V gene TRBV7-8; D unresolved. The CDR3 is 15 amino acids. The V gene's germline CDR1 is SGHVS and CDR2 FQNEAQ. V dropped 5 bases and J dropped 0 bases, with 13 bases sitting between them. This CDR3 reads CASSPSAGVNTEAFF. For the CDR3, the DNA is TGTGCCAGCAGCCCCTCGGCCGGGGTGAACACTGAAGCTTTCTTT.

The CDR3 loop reads CASSSPSSNQPQHF. In DNA, the CDR3 is TGTGCCAGTAGTAGTCCCTCCAGCAATCAGCCCCAGCATTTT. This chain joins TRBV19 and TRBJ1-5; no clear D gene. Germline values: CDR1 LNHDA, CDR2 SQIVND (reference sequence). Trimming removed 4 bases from V and 1 base from J, with 8 bases in between. The CDR3 spans 14 residues.

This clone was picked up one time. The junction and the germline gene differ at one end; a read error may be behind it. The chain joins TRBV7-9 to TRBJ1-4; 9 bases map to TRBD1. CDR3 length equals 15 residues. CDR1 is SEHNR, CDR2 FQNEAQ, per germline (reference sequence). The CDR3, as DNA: TGTTCCAGCAGCTTCCCGGGACAGGGCCTTGAAAAACTGTTTTTT. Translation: CSSSFPGQGLEKLFF.

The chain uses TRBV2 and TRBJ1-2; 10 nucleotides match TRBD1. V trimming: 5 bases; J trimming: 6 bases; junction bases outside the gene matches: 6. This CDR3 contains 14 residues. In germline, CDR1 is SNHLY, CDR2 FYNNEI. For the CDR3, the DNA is TGTGCCAGCAGTCTAGACAGGGGGCAACATGGCTACACCTTC. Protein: CASSLDRGQHGYTF.

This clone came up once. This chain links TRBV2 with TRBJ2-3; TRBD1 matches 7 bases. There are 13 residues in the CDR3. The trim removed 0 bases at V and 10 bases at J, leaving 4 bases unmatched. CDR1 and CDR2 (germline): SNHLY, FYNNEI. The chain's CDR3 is CASSEASQGAQYF. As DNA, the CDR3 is TGTGCCAGCAGTGAAGCGAGCCAGGGGGCGCAGTATTTT.

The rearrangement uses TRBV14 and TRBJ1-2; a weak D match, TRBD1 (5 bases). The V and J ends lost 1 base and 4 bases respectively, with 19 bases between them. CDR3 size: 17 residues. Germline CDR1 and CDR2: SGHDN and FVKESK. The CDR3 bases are TGTGCCAGCAGCCAAGTTGGGGGAGGGCCTCTTGGCTATGGCTACACCTTC. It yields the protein CASSQVGGGPLGYGYTF.

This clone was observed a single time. In nucleotides, the CDR3 is TGTGCCAGCACTGGAGGACAGGGGAATTTCGACGAGCAGTACTTC. Encoded protein: CASTGGQGNFDEQYF. J is TRBJ2-7 and V is TRBV2; 9 bases are shared with TRBD1. The germline V gene has CDR1 SNHLY and CDR2 FYNNEI. This CDR3 is 15 amino acids long. Trimming removed 7 bases from V and 5 bases from J; junction bases left unmatched: 12.

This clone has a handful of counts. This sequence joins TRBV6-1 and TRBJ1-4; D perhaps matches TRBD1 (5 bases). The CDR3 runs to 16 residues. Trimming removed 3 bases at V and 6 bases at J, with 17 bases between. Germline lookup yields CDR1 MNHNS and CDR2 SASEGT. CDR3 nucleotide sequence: TGTGCCAGCAGTGAGACCACAGGAAGATCGTATGAAAAACTGTTTTTT. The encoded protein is CASSETTGRSYEKLFF.

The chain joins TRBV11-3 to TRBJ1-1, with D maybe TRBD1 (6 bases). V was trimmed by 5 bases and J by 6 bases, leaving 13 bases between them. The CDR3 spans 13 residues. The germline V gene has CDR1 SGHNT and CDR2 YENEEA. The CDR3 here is CASSPRTDPEAFF. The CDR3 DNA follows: TGTGCCAGCAGCCCCCGGACAGACCCTGAAGCTTTCTTT.

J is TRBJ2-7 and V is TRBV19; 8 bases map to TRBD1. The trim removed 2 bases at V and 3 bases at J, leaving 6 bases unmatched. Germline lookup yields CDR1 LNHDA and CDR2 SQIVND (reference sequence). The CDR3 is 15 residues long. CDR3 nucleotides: TGTGCCAGTAGTATATCGGCTGGGACAGGCTACGAGCAGTACTTC. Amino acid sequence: CASSISAGTGYEQYF.